The entry below describes one TCR beta chain. The germline gives CDR1 KGHDR, CDR2 SFDVKD. The CDR3 runs to 13 residues. V was shortened by 6 bases and J by 2 bases, with 7 bases between the two germline ends. The data derive from a study of control samples from healthy donors and cancer patients. Assay: immunoSEQ multiplex PCR; the TCRdb copy retains only in-frame clones and omits some. The table lists 100,000 to 120,000 clones, approximately 88% of them singletons, with around 4% in the top ten. Material for sequencing was PBMCs. J is TRBJ1-5 and V is TRBV24-1, with no clear D. The sequence came from a woman between 55 and 75 years old with lung cancer. This CDR3 is CATSSQGNQPQHF. The CDR3 bases are TGTGCCACCAGTTCGCAGGGCAATCAGCCCCAGCATTTT.